These T cell receptor beta chains were read from a single sample in a study of shared clonotypes between healthy human individuals. Profiled with immunoSEQ multiplex PCR; TCRdb holds only in-frame clones, not every one. The sample contains 2 million to 2.5 million clones, more than 85% of which appear only once. The sequencing sample was made of naive CD4+ T cells from PBMCs. The receptors here all came from a young man in good health. Some clones in this sample may be carry-over from other donors' samples. The CDR3 runs from the conserved cysteine through the conserved F or W. The D gene is left open where the match is weak. Not every row has a clone size; where given, it reads once, few, many or a size class.

d_call	clone_size	v_call	j_call	cdr3_nt	cdr3_aa
TRBD2	-	TRBV2	TRBJ2-5	TGTGCCAGCAGTGCGCAGGGAGGGCAAGAGACCCAGTACTTC	CASSAQGGQETQYF
-	-	TRBV7-3	TRBJ2-3	TGTGCCAGCAGCTCCCCTGGTGGCTTCAGCACAGATACGCAGTATTTT	CASSSPGGFSTDTQYF
-	-	TRBV4-1	TRBJ2-1	TGCGCCAGCAGCCAAGATGACAGGGGACTATGGAATGAGCAGTTCTTC	CASSQDDRGLWNEQFF
-	-	TRBV6-5	TRBJ2-1	TGTGCCAGCTCTAGGGCTCGGGGAGTCTATGAGCAGTTCTTC	CASSRARGVYEQFF
TRBD2	-	TRBV5-4	TRBJ2-7	TGTGCCAGCAGCTTGCGTACTAGCGGGGAAGGGGAGCAGTACTTC	CASSLRTSGEGEQYF
-	-	TRBV30	TRBJ2-7	TGTGCCTGGAGTGAGGGGTCCCACTACGAGCAGTACTTC	CAWSEGSHYEQYF
-	-	TRBV20-1	TRBJ2-1	TGCTCCGGCGGCACATACAATGAGCAGTTCTTC	CSGGTYNEQFF
-	-	TRBV7-2	TRBJ2-5	TGTGCCAGCAGCTTACTCTCGGAGACCCAGTACTTC	CASSLLSETQYF
TRBD2	-	TRBV28	TRBJ2-7	TGTGCCAGCACCGGGGGGGCTCCGTCCGAGCAGTACTTC	CASTGGAPSEQYF
-	-	TRBV7-8	TRBJ2-5	TGTGCCAGCAGCTTAGTAGACCGGGGAGAGACCCAGTACTTC	CASSLVDRGETQYF
-	-	TRBV18	TRBJ2-5	TGTGCCAGCTCACCCGCGGAGACCCAGTACTTC	CASSPAETQYF
-	once	TRBV12-5	TRBJ2-7	TGTGCTAGTGGTTTGAGTGAAACGGGAGCCCCCTACGAGCAGTACTTC	CASGLSETGAPYEQYF
-	few	TRBV27	TRBJ1-3	TGTGCCAGCAGTTCACCAGTCTCTGGAAACACCATATATTTT	CASSSPVSGNTIYF
-	-	TRBV19	TRBJ2-3	TGTGCCAGTAGTTTACAGGGACCTAGCACAGATACGCAGTATTTT	CASSLQGPSTDTQYF
TRBD1	-	TRBV6-5	TRBJ2-1	TGTGCCAGCAGTTCTTTGACAGGGGGAGTAAAGGAGCAGTTCTTC	CASSSLTGGVKEQFF
TRBD2	-	TRBV9	TRBJ2-5	TGTGCCAGCAGCGGCGGGACTAGCGGGAGGGGCAAGGAGACCCAGTACTTC	CASSGGTSGRGKETQYF
-	-	TRBV28	TRBJ2-4	TGTGCCAGCAGTACTCCGGGACTAGCCAAAAACATTCAGTACTTC	CASSTPGLAKNIQYF